This T cell receptor (beta chain) was recorded in a study of OX40 agonist ivuxolimab in advanced cancers. At the level of the study: Treatment of patients was with ivuxolimab, an agonistic anti-OX40 (CD134) antibody. Among those treated, three patients had partial responses, one with hepatocellular carcinoma and two with cutaneous melanoma.

This CDR3 is 16 amino acids long. Trimming took 6 bases from V and 6 from J, leaving 21 bases between them. Germline lookup yields CDR1 MGHRA and CDR2 YSYEKL. Profiling relied on immunoSEQ multiplex PCR, and the TCRdb table lists in-frame clones only, not all of them. This table has about 83,000 clones, about 89% appearing once. The specimen comprised CD4+ or CD8+ T cells sorted from blood, sampled in a trial of the OX40 agonist ivuxolimab. This TCR came from an adult with an advanced solid tumor such as melanoma, head and neck, liver or kidney cancer. The chain is built from TRBV4-1 and TRBJ1-5, with D unclear. CDR3 sequence (DNA): TGCGCCAGCAGTCGAAGGGAGGAATTACACCTTCAGCCCCAGCATTTT. The encoded protein is CASSRREELHLQPQHF.